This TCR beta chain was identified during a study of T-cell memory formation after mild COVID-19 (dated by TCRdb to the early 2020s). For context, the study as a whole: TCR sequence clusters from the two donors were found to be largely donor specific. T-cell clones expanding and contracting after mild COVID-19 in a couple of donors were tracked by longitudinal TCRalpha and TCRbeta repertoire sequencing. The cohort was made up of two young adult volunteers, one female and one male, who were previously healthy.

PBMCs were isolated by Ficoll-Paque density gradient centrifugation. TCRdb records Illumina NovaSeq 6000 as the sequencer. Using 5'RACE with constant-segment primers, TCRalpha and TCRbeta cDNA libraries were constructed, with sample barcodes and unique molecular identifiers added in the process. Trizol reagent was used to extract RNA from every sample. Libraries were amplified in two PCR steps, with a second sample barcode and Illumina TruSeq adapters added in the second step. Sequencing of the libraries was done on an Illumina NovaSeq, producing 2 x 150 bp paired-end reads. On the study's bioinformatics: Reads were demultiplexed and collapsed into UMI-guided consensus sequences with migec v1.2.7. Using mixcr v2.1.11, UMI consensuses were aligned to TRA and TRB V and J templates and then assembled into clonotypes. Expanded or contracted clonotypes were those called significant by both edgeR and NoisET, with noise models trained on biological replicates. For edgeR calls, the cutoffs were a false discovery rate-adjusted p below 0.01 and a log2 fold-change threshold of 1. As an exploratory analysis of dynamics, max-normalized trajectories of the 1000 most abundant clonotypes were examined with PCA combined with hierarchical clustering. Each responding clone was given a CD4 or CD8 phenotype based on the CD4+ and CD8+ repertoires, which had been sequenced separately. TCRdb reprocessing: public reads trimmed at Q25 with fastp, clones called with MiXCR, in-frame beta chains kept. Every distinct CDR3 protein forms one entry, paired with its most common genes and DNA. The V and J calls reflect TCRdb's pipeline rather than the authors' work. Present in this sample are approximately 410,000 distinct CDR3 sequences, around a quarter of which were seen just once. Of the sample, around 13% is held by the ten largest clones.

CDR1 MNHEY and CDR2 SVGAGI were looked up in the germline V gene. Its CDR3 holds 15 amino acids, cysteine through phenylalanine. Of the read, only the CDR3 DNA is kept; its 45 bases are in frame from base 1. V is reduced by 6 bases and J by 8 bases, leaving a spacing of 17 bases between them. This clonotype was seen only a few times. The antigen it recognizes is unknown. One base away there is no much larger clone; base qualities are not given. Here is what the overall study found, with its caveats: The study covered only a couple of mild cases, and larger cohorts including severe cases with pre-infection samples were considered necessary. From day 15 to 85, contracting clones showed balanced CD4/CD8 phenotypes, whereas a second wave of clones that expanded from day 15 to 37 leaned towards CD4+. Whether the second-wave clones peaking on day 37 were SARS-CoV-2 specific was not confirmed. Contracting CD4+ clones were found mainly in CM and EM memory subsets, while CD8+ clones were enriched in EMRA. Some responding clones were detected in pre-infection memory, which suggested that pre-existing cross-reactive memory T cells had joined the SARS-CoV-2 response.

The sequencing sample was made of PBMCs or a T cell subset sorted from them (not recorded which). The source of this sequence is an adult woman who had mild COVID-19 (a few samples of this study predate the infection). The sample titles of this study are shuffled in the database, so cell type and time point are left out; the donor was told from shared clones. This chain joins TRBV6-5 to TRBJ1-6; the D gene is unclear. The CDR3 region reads CASSPTIGRYSPLHF. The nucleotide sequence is TGTGCCAGCAGCCCGACCATAGGGAGGTATTCACCCCTCCACTTT.